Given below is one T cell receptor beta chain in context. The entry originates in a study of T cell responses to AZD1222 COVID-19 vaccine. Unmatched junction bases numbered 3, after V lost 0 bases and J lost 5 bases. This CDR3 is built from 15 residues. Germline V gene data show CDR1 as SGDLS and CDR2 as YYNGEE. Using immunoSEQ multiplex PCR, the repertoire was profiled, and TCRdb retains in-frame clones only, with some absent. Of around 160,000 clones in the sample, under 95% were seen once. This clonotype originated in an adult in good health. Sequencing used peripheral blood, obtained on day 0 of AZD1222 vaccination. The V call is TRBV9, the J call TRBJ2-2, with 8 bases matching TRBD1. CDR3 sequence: CASSVAGQGTGELFF. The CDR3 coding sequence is TGTGCCAGCAGCGTAGCTGGACAGGGAACCGGGGAGCTGTTTTTT.